This T cell receptor (beta chain) was documented in a study of OX40 agonist ivuxolimab in advanced cancers. Sequencing was performed with immunoSEQ multiplex PCR; in TCRdb, only in-frame clones are kept and a portion is missing. Found here are 85,000 to 130,000 clones, less than 95% of them singletons; the top ten hold under 0.4%. The CDR3 contains 13 residues. The V gene's germline CDR1 is SGHTA and CDR2 FQGTGA. V lost 1 base to trimming and J lost 2 bases, with 2 bases between them. Comment on this clone: The sample contains more than one DNA sequence encoding this CDR3.

This clonotype was obtained from an adult with an advanced solid tumor such as melanoma, head and neck, liver or kidney cancer. The source material was CD4+ or CD8+ T cells sorted from blood, sampled in a trial of the OX40 agonist ivuxolimab. This sequence joins TRBV7-3 and TRBJ2-2; D not certain. The DNA for the CDR3 is TGTGCCAGCAGCTTAAGCAACACCGGGGAGCTGTTTTTT. It codes for CASSLSNTGELFF.